These T cell receptor beta chains were read from a single sample in a study of spatial heterogeneity in lung cancer. TCRdb ran MiXCR on the 5' RACE reads and lists one entry per CDR3 protein. The sample has 45,000 to 65,000 distinct CDR3 sequences, under 7.5% seen once. This specimen was PBMCs, taken at surgery. The receptors come from a female donor with early-stage non-small cell lung cancer. Both conserved end residues are part of each CDR3. Fields, in order: V gene, clone size, D gene, J gene, CDR3 DNA, CDR3 protein. The D gene is left open where the match is weak. Clone size is given for some rows only: seen once, a few or many times, or a class if the clone is expanded.

TRBV30	few	-	TRBJ2-7	TGTGCCTGTTGGACAGCGGACTCCTACGAGCAGTACTTC	CACWTADSYEQYF
TRBV5-1	many	-	TRBJ2-5	TGCGCCAGCAGCCTGGGGGGGCCCGTGGAGACCCAGTACTTC	CASSLGGPVETQYF
TRBV10-3	many	TRBD2	TRBJ2-7	TGTGCCATCAGTGAAGAGAGCGGGGACCCCTACGAGCAGTACTTC	CAISEESGDPYEQYF
TRBV7-3	many	-	TRBJ2-2	TGTGCCAGCAGCTTAACTGCCCAGGGATCCGGGGAGCTGTTTTTT	CASSLTAQGSGELFF
TRBV7-2	few	-	TRBJ2-7	TGTGCCAGCAGCTCACTCGGTGGCTTCTACGAGCAGTACTTC	CASSSLGGFYEQYF
TRBV11-3	-	TRBD1	TRBJ2-5	TGTGCCAGCAGCAGGCGGACAGGGGGCGATGAGACCCAGTACTTC	CASSRRTGGDETQYF
TRBV28	many	-	TRBJ2-1	TGTGCCAGCAGGCCATCAGTGACGAGCTCCTACAATGAGCAGTTCTTC	CASRPSVTSSYNEQFF
TRBV5-1	-	TRBD1	TRBJ1-1	TGCGCCAGCAGCCCGGGACAGGGGGCAGTGAACACTGAAGCTTTCTTT	CASSPGQGAVNTEAFF
TRBV11-2	many	-	TRBJ2-2	TGTGCCAGCAGCCGCCGGCGGACTATGGACACCGGGGAGCTGTTTTTT	CASSRRRTMDTGELFF
TRBV9	many	-	TRBJ2-2	TGTGCCAGCAGCGTATGGGCCGGGGAGCTGTTTTTT	CASSVWAGELFF
TRBV7-9	many	-	TRBJ2-1	TGTGCCAGCAGCTTATTCGGGACAAGCAATGAGCAGTTCTTC	CASSLFGTSNEQFF
TRBV4-1	many	-	TRBJ1-4	TGCGCCAGCAGCCAAGCTCGACAGCCTAATGAAAAACTGTTTTTT	CASSQARQPNEKLFF
TRBV28	many	TRBD1	TRBJ2-7	TGTGCCAGCAGTAGCACAGGGGAAAGCTCCTACGAGCAGTACTTC	CASSSTGESSYEQYF
TRBV7-3	few	TRBD2	TRBJ2-3	TGTGCCAGCAGCTTTACTAGCGGGGGCGCAGATACGCAGTATTTT	CASSFTSGGADTQYF
TRBV7-9	few	TRBD2	TRBJ2-2	TGTGCCAGCAGCTCACCGACTAGCGGGGGGGCGCGGAGCGGGGAGCTGTTTTTT	CASSSPTSGGARSGELFF
TRBV28	-	-	TRBJ1-5	TGTGCCAGCAGTTTATTTTCATATCAGCCCCAGCATTTT	CASSLFSYQPQHF
TRBV2	many	-	TRBJ1-4	TGTGCCAGCAGTTCTACAGGGAGGGAAGAAAAACTGTTTTTT	CASSSTGREEKLFF
TRBV6-5	few	-	TRBJ2-1	TGTGCCAGCAGTCAGCTTTCCGGCGCAACCTACAATGAGCAGTTCTTC	CASSQLSGATYNEQFF
TRBV7-6	-	-	TRBJ2-7	TGTGCCAGCAGCTTAACGGGGTCAGGAACTGGGGAGCAGTACTTC	CASSLTGSGTGEQYF
TRBV3-1	many	-	TRBJ1-1	TGTGCCAGCAGCCAAGAGGGGGCGCCGAACACTGAAGCTTTCTTT	CASSQEGAPNTEAFF
TRBV20-1	-	-	TRBJ1-1	TGCAGTGCTAGGAGGGGCCTGAACACTGAAGCTTTCTTT	CSARRGLNTEAFF
TRBV4-1	many	-	TRBJ2-2	TGCGCCAGCAGCTCTAGGCCAGGGGCGAACACCGGGGAGCTGTTTTTT	CASSSRPGANTGELFF
TRBV29-1	many	TRBD1	TRBJ1-4	TGCAGCGTTGTAGAAGGGGGCGAGGGAAAACTGTTTTTT	CSVVEGGEGKLFF
TRBV4-3	many	-	TRBJ2-6	TGCGCCAGCAGCGCAAACAGGAAATCTGGGGCCAACGTCCTGACTTTC	CASSANRKSGANVLTF
TRBV28	many	-	TRBJ2-3	TGTGCCAGCAGTACCCCCCGCCTCACAGATACGCAGTATTTT	CASSTPRLTDTQYF
TRBV11-3	few	-	TRBJ2-1	TGTGCCAGCAGCTTAGATCCAAATGAGCAGTTCTTC	CASSLDPNEQFF
TRBV12-3/TRBV12-4	many	-	TRBJ2-2	TGTGCCAGCAGCGTCGGTTCGGGGGACACCGGGGAGCTGTTTTTT	CASSVGSGDTGELFF
TRBV19	-	-	TRBJ2-2	TGTGCCAGTAGTTGGCAGACCGGGGAGCTGTTTTTT	CASSWQTGELFF
TRBV20-1	-	-	TRBJ2-2	TGCAGTGCCCGGGGGTCTAGCCGCACCGGGGAGCTGTTTTTT	CSARGSSRTGELFF
TRBV6-5	-	TRBD1	TRBJ2-7	TGTGCCAGCAGGGGACAGGGGGCTTCCTACGAGCAGTACTTC	CASRGQGASYEQYF
TRBV27	many	-	TRBJ1-5	TGTGCCAGCAGTGCACGAGGGGCTGGGGTTTTCAGCAATCAGCCCCAGCATTTT	CASSARGAGVFSNQPQHF
TRBV9	-	-	TRBJ2-1	TGTGCCAGCAGCCCCAGCTACAGTGGGTTGGCCGTCCAGCCTTACAATGAGCAGTTCTTC	CASSPSYSGLAVQPYNEQFF
TRBV28	many	-	TRBJ1-1	TGTGCCAGCAGTAGGGCCACTGAAGCTTTCTTT	CASSRATEAFF
TRBV13	many	-	TRBJ2-7	TGTGCCAGCAGGAGACAGAGCTCCTACGAGCAGTACTTC	CASRRQSSYEQYF
TRBV4-3	few	-	TRBJ2-3	TGCGCCAGCAGCCAAGATTCCCTAACGGGGGGCTGGGATACGCAGTATTTT	CASSQDSLTGGWDTQYF
TRBV29-1	many	-	TRBJ1-1	TGCAGCGCCCGACGGACGAACACTGAAGCTTTCTTT	CSARRTNTEAFF
TRBV10-3	many	-	TRBJ2-1	TGTGCCACCCGGGTCGGGGATGGGGGAAATGAGCAGTTCTTC	CATRVGDGGNEQFF
TRBV3-1	few	-	TRBJ1-2	TGTGCCAGCAGCCAAGGGCCCGAGCAGGCCGGCTACACCTTC	CASSQGPEQAGYTF
TRBV6-5	many	TRBD2	TRBJ2-3	TGTGCCAGCAGGAGGCTAGCGGGAACAGATACGCAGTATTTT	CASRRLAGTDTQYF
TRBV5-1	few	-	TRBJ2-7	TGCGCCAGCAGCTTGGATGGGACCCAGGGAAACGAGCAGTACTTC	CASSLDGTQGNEQYF
TRBV28	many	-	TRBJ1-2	TGTGCCAGCAGTTCCCTGCCCCTACGGCTTGCAAGCTACACCTTC	CASSSLPLRLASYTF
TRBV20-1	-	TRBD2	TRBJ2-7	TGCAGTGCTCCCGACGGGACACTAGCGGGGGTGGTCGCCTACGAGCAGTACTTC	CSAPDGTLAGVVAYEQYF